The subject of this entry is one TCR beta chain. Its antigen is currently unknown. This specimen comes from a study of early stage breast cancer tumors. Overall study results and limits: Chain pairing and CD4, CD8 or FOXP3 expression were not captured.

The CDR3 is 14 residues long. V dropped 7 bases and J dropped 4 bases, with 16 bases sitting between them. Per the germline V gene, CDR1 is LNHDA and CDR2 is SQIVND (reference sequence). The data were produced by immunoSEQ multiplex PCR, yet TCRdb's version contains in-frame clones alone and is incomplete. The data contain about 36,000 clones, less than 80% of them singletons. The chain carries TRBV19 and TRBJ1-2, with D perhaps TRBD1 (6 bases). What was sequenced was blood. The origin of this receptor is a person in their sixties or seventies with breast cancer. CDR3 loop: CASTYSAGAYGYTF. In DNA, the CDR3 is TGTGCCAGTACCTACTCGGCAGGGGCCTATGGCTACACCTTC. Looking up the rest from reference TRBV19 and TRBJ1-2 gives the full variable domain: DGGITQSPKYLFRKEGQNVTLSCEQNLNHDAMYWYRQDPGQGLRLIYYSQIVNDFQKGDIAEGYSVSREKKESFPLTVTSAQKNPTAFYLCASTYSAGAYGYTFGSGTRLTVV.